A selection of T cell receptor beta chains follows, all from one sample in a study of T cell responses to AZD1222 COVID-19 vaccine. Some clones are missing from TCRdb's copy, which holds only in-frame ones; the method was immunoSEQ multiplex PCR. The repertoire holds over 120,000 clones, with roughly 85% as singletons. Specimen: peripheral blood, collected on day 0 of AZD1222 vaccination. Receptors were obtained from an adult in good health. Each CDR3 is given with its conserved first and last residue. D genes are given only for firm matches. Clone size is not always given. Where it is, it says once, few, many or a class for expanded clones.

>TRBJ2-1|17|TRBD2|TRBV25-1|.
TGTGCCAGCAGTGCCCCTCGAGGGCGGGGGGGAAACAATGAGCAGTTCTTC
CASSAPRGRGGNNEQFF
>TRBJ1-2|17|.|TRBV14|.
TGTGCCAGCAGCCACCCTTTCAGGGAGCTAAAACCGTATGGCTACACCTTC
CASSHPFRELKPYGYTF
>TRBJ1-5|18|.|TRBV28|.
TGTGCCAGCCGGGACGGCCATGCGAGGGGGGATGGCAATCAGCCCCAGCATTTT
CASRDGHARGDGNQPQHF
>TRBJ2-7|15|.|TRBV2|.
TGTGCCAGCACTTTTAGTTTGGCGGAGTCCTACGAGCAGTACTTC
CASTFSLAESYEQYF
>TRBJ2-5|12|.|TRBV5-4|once
TGTGCCAGCAGCTTGGACCCGGAGACCCAGTACTTC
CASSLDPETQYF
>TRBJ2-5|15|TRBD1|TRBV11-2|.
TGTGCCAGCAGCTTACGGGACAGGCTCCCGGGGACCCAGTACTTC
CASSLRDRLPGTQYF
>TRBJ2-7|14|.|TRBV6-5|.
TGTGCCAGCAGGATGGACTATTTCTCCTACGAGCAGTACTTC
CASRMDYFSYEQYF
>TRBJ2-3|14|TRBD2|TRBV14|once
TGTGCCAGCAGCCGGCGGGGGGGCACAGATACGCAGTATTTT
CASSRRGGTDTQYF
>TRBJ2-5|11|.|TRBV7-6|.
TGTGCCAGCAGCTTATTAGAGACCCAGTACTTC
CASSLLETQYF
>TRBJ1-2|16|.|TRBV3-1/TRBV3-2|.
TGTGCCAGCAGCCAAGATTTTTACAGGCCTTCTTATGGCTACACCTTC
CASSQDFYRPSYGYTF
>TRBJ1-1|14|.|TRBV18|.
TGTGCCAGCTCCCCGTCCACTATCGACACTGAAGCTTTCTTT
CASSPSTIDTEAFF
>TRBJ2-3|14|.|TRBV11-2|.
TGTGCCAGCAGCTTGAAGCAGGCCACAGATACGCAGTATTTT
CASSLKQATDTQYF
>TRBJ2-2|18|TRBD1|TRBV5-4|.
TGTGCCAGCAGTTCGGCGAGACAGGGTTTTGGAGGTACCGGGGAGCTGTTTTTT
CASSSARQGFGGTGELFF
>TRBJ1-1|13|.|TRBV30|.
TGTGCCTGGAGAGAGAGGGATTCTGTTGAAGCTTTCTTT
CAWRERDSVEAFF
>TRBJ2-7|15|TRBD1|TRBV5-1|.
TGCGCCAGCAGCCCCCCGGGACAGGGTCCAGGCGAGCAGTACTTC
CASSPPGQGPGEQYF
>TRBJ2-7|14|.|TRBV10-2|.
TGCGCCAGCAGTGGAGGGGACAACTTATACGAGCAGTACTTC
CASSGGDNLYEQYF
>TRBJ2-4|14|.|TRBV2|.
TGTGCCAGCAGTGATTTGGTAGCCAAAAACATTCAGTACTTC
CASSDLVAKNIQYF
>TRBJ1-1|14|.|TRBV18|once
TGTGCCAGCTCACCACAGACAGAGAACACTGAAGCTTTCTTT
CASSPQTENTEAFF
>TRBJ1-1|13|.|TRBV12-3/TRBV12-4|.
TGTGCCAGCAGTTTACGGGAGGACACTGAAGCTTTCTTT
CASSLREDTEAFF
>TRBJ1-6|15|.|TRBV4-1|.
TGCGCCAGCAGCCCCCGTTTCGCCCTTAATTCACCCCTCCACTTT
CASSPRFALNSPLHF
>TRBJ1-5|13|.|TRBV5-5|once
TGTGCCAGCTCGTTGGATAGCAATCAGCCCCAGCATTTT
CASSLDSNQPQHF
>TRBJ1-2|13|.|TRBV29-1|.
TGCAGCGTCGATCTCTGGGAGGTGGATGGCTACACCTTC
CSVDLWEVDGYTF
>TRBJ2-5|13|TRBD1|TRBV12-3/TRBV12-4|.
TGTGCCAGCAGCTACAGGGGCGCCGATACCCAGTACTTC
CASSYRGADTQYF
>TRBJ2-1|13|.|TRBV11-3|once
TGTGCCAGCAGCTTAGGGTACGACAATGAGCAGTTCTTC
CASSLGYDNEQFF
>TRBJ1-4|13|.|TRBV29-1|.
TGCAGCGCAACCCTGGGGGCTAATGAAAAACTGTTTTTT
CSATLGANEKLFF
>TRBJ1-6|15|TRBD1|TRBV18|.
TGTGCCAGCTCCCCGGGACAGGGTTCGAATTCACCCCTCCACTTT
CASSPGQGSNSPLHF
>TRBJ1-6|15|TRBD1|TRBV9|few
TGTGCCAGCAGCGGGGGACAGGGGGCGAATTCACCCCTCCACTTT
CASSGGQGANSPLHF
>TRBJ1-6|15|.|TRBV7-5|once
TGTGCCAGAAGCGTACCGACAGGACCTAATTCACCCCTCCACTTT
CARSVPTGPNSPLHF
>TRBJ1-6|15|TRBD1|TRBV9|.
TGTGCCAGCAGCCCCCCCGGGACAGGGGAATCACCCCTCCACTTT
CASSPPGTGESPLHF
>TRBJ2-3|15|TRBD1|TRBV2|.
TGTGCCAGCAGTCAGGGGGCGGCCCGCTCAGATACGCAGTATTTT
CASSQGAARSDTQYF
>TRBJ1-3|15|.|TRBV7-2|.
TGTGCCAGCAGCTTAGGGTCAGGAGCAGGAAACACCATATATTTT
CASSLGSGAGNTIYF
>TRBJ1-5|16|.|TRBV7-8|.
TGTGCCAGCAGCTTAGGACAGGCATACAGCAATCAGCCCCAGCATTTT
CASSLGQAYSNQPQHF
>TRBJ2-7|11|.|TRBV29-1|.
TGCAGCGGGGTAGTGTCCTACGAGCAGTACTTC
CSGVVSYEQYF
>TRBJ1-2|14|.|TRBV4-2|once
TGTGCCAGCAGCCGTGCGGGGGGCGCAGATGGCTACACCTTC
CASSRAGGADGYTF